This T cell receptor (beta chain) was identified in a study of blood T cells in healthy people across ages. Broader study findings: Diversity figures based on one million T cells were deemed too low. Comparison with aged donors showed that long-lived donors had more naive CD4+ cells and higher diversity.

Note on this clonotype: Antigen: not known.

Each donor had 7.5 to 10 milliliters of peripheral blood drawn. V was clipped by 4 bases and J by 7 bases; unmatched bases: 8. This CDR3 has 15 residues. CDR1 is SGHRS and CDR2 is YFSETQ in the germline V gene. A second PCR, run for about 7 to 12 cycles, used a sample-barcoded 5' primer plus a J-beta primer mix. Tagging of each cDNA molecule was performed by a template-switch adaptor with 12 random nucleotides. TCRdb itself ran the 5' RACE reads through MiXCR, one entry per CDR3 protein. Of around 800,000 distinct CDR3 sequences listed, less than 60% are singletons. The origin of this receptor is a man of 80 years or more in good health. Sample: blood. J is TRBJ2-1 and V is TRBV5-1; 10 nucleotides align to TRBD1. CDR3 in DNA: TGCGCCAGCAGCGGGGGACAGGGGAATGTAAATGAGCAGTTCTTC. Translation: CASSGGQGNVNEQFF.